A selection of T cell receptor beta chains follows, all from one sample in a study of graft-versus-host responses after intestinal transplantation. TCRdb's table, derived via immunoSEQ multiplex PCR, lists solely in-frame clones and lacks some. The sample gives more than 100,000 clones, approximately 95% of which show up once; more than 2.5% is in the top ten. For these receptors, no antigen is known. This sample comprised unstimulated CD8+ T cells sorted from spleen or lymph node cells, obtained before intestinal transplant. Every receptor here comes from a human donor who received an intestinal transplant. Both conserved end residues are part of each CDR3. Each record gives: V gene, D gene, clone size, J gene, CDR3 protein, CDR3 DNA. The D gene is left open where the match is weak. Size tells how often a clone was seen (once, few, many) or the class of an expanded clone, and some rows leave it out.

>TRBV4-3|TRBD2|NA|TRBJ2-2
CASSRVAGGGTGELFF
TGCGCCAGCAGCCGAGTAGCGGGAGGAGGGACCGGGGAGCTGTTTTTT
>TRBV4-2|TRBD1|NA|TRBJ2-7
CASSLRGNEQYF
TGTGCCAGCAGTCTCAGGGGGAACGAGCAGTACTTC
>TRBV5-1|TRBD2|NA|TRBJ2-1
CASSLDTGGTYNEQFF
TGCGCCAGCAGCTTGGACACGGGAGGGACCTACAATGAGCAGTTCTTC
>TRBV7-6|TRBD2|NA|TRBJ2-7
CASSGREASSYEQYF
TGTGCCAGCAGCGGGCGGGAGGCCAGTTCCTACGAGCAGTACTTC
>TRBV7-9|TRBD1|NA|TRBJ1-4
CASSWDRVGEKLFF
TGTGCCAGCAGCTGGGACAGGGTTGGTGAAAAACTGTTTTTT
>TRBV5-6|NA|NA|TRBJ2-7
CASSLAQPTYEQYF
TGTGCCAGCAGCTTGGCGCAGCCCACCTACGAGCAGTACTTC
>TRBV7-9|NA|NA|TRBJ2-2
CASSPGAGELFF
TGTGCCAGCAGCCCCGGGGCCGGGGAGCTGTTTTTT
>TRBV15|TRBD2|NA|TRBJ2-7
CATSQRLGTRSYEQYF
TGTGCCACCAGCCAGAGACTCGGGACTAGGTCCTACGAGCAGTACTTC
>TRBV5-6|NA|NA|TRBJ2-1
CASSSRVYEQFF
TGTGCCAGCAGCAGCAGGGTATATGAGCAGTTCTTC
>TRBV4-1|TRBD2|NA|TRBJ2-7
CASSRGLADNYEQYF
TGCGCCAGCAGCCGCGGACTAGCGGACAACTACGAGCAGTACTTC
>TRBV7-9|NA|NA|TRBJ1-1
CASSLPNSRGDTEAFF
TGTGCCAGCAGCCTACCGAACTCAAGAGGGGACACTGAAGCTTTCTTT
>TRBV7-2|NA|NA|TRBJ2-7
CASSLGELYEQYF
TGTGCCAGCAGCTTAGGGGAGCTCTACGAGCAGTACTTC
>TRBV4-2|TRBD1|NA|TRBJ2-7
CASSQEVGTGGQNEQYF
TGTGCCAGCAGCCAAGAAGTCGGGACAGGGGGTCAGAACGAGCAGTACTTC
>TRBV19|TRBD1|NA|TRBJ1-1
CASMKGAKMNTEAFF
TGTGCCAGTATGAAGGGGGCCAAGATGAACACTGAAGCTTTCTTT
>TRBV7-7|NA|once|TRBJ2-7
CASSPGVTTGSGMSEQYF
TGTGCTAGCAGCCCGGGAGTTACAACGGGGTCGGGGATGTCCGAGCAGTACTTC
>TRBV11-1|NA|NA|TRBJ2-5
CASSLDPGAGETQYF
TGTGCCAGCAGCTTAGATCCGGGGGCTGGAGAGACCCAGTACTTC
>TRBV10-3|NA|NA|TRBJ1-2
CAISEAPNYGYTF
TGTGCCATCAGTGAAGCTCCTAACTATGGCTACACCTTC